This note documents a single TCR beta chain sequence. Its antigen is still unknown. This record belongs to a study of cytomegalovirus exposure and HLA in healthy donors. Whole-study findings and limits: Only CMV serostatus was available as immune exposure information. Differences between HLA loci emerged in a later analysis of TCR association rates, with DRB1 most and HLA-C fewest. The authors enumerated 150 to 200 TCR beta chains as linked to cytomegalovirus.

The PCR was carried out with 60 Vbeta primers and 13 Jbeta primers. In the original analysis: Unique TCR beta chains totaled about 73 million in a later count, with roughly 11 million of them shared. Assay used: immunoSEQ multiplex PCR; TCRdb lists only in-frame clones, some missing. V and J calls and clone size are those listed in that table; D and trimming were worked out from the DNA. The repertoire has 100,000 or so clones, roughly 74% of them found once; the top ten carry approximately 2.1%. The sequencing sample was made of PBMCs. The receptor comes from a woman in her 40s in good health and CMV-seronegative.

The CDR3: CASSSGQNYEQYF. For the CDR3, the DNA is TGTGCCAGCAGCTCGGGACAGAACTACGAGCAGTACTTC. This chain joins TRBV6-5 and TRBJ2-7; 7 nucleotides align to TRBD1. The V gene end was trimmed by 6 bases and the J gene end by 3 bases; junction bases not matched to a gene: 5. This CDR3 spans 13 amino acids. Germline CDR1 reads MNHEY; CDR2 reads SVGAGI.